The T cell receptor beta chain described here comes from a study of regulatory T cells in long-lasting Graves disease. Time point specified: persistent/refractory GD, antithyroid drugs over 5 years with positive TRAb. Making the TCR library involved RNA that had been extracted from PBMCs. Study results and caveats: When disease was persistent, TRBV28, TRBJ1-2 and TRBJ2-5 were the favored segments.

This clonotype has only a few counts. Its specificity is unknown. The CDR3 is 17 residues long. Germline assignment: CDR1 SGHTA and CDR2 FQGNSA. The V end lost 1 base, the J end lost 2 bases, and 18 bases lay between the germline ends. CDR3 regions were amplified by Arm-PCR using iRepertoire HTBI primers to build TCR beta libraries. TCRdb fed the multiplex PCR reads into MiXCR, producing one record per CDR3 protein. Found here are a few hundred thousand distinct CDR3 sequences, around a quarter of them singletons; the top ten hold about a quarter. Source: peripheral blood mononuclear cells (PBMCs), taken when the disease was refractory, from a patient treated with antithyroid drugs. The receptor was isolated from a female donor with Graves disease. This rearrangement joins TRBV7-2 to TRBJ2-7; weak D call: TRBD2 (6 bases). The CDR3 DNA reads as TGTGCCAGCAGCTTAGAGTTGTTGCGGGATGTACCCTACGAGCAGTACTTC. Its protein is CASSLELLRDVPYEQYF.